This T cell receptor (beta chain) is drawn from a study of cytomegalovirus exposure and HLA in healthy donors. There are 17 residues in the CDR3. Trimming at V came to 4 bases and at J to 0 bases, leaving 11 bases not matched to a gene. Germline CDR1 SGDLS, CDR2 YYNGEE. The PCR used 60 Vbeta and 13 Jbeta primers. Clones were sequenced by immunoSEQ multiplex PCR, and TCRdb holds only the in-frame ones, with some missing. The table has roughly 180,000 clones, approximately 85% seen once. The chain joins TRBV9 to TRBJ2-3, with TRBD2 matching 7 bases. This receptor was obtained from a man aged 18 to 30 in good health and CMV-seropositive. Sequencing input: PBMCs. In DNA form, the CDR3 reads TGTGCCAGCAGCTCTAGCGGAGGGGTCGTTAGCACAGATACGCAGTATTTT. Residues: CASSSSGGVVSTDTQYF.